The rows below give T cell receptor beta chains drawn from one sample of a study of T-cell memory formation after mild COVID-19. TCRdb re-derived calls from the 5' RACE reads in MiXCR, one entry per CDR3 protein. The sample shows a few hundred thousand distinct CDR3 sequences, roughly 17% of them seen only once. Source material: PBMCs or a T cell subset sorted from them (not recorded which). These receptors all stem from a man aged 18 to 29 who had mild COVID-19 (a few samples of this study predate the infection). Cell type and time point are not known. Each CDR3 is given with its conserved first and last residue. A D gene is named only where the DNA matches it firmly. The size of a clone is reported for some rows only, either as once, few or many, or as a class for expanded clones.

v_call,clone_size,d_call,j_call,cdr3_nt,cdr3_aa
TRBV7-9,.,.,TRBJ1-2,TGTGCCAGCAGCTACGGACGAGAGGGCTACACCTTC,CASSYGREGYTF
TRBV24-1,.,TRBD1,TRBJ2-1,TGTGCCACCAGTGACACCGGGACAGGGGGCGGCGATGAGCAGTTCTTC,CATSDTGTGGGDEQFF
TRBV30,few,.,TRBJ1-1,TGTGCCTGGAGTGTAAATGGGGTCACTGAAGCTTTCTTT,CAWSVNGVTEAFF
TRBV7-2,.,TRBD1,TRBJ1-5,TGTGCCAGCAGCTACAGACAGGGACAGCCCCAGCATTTT,CASSYRQGQPQHF
TRBV7-3,.,.,TRBJ2-3,TGTGCCAGCGCCGGGGCTTCAGATACGCAGTATTTT,CASAGASDTQYF
TRBV14,few,TRBD1,TRBJ1-6,TGTGCCAGCAGCCAAGAACGGACAGGGGATTCACCCCTCCACTTT,CASSQERTGDSPLHF
TRBV7-6,.,.,TRBJ1-6,TGTGCCAGCAGCTTAGAAAAGGATTCACCCCTCCACTTT,CASSLEKDSPLHF
TRBV5-1,many,.,TRBJ2-3,TGCGCCAGCAGCTTGGACAGACAATCAGATACGCAGTATTTT,CASSLDRQSDTQYF
TRBV20-1,.,TRBD1,TRBJ2-5,TGCAGTGCTAGGACCAGGGGGCAAGAGACCCAGTACTTC,CSARTRGQETQYF
TRBV5-4,.,TRBD1,TRBJ1-2,TGTGCCAGCAGCGGGGGACAGGGGGCTCAGGTTTACTATGGCTACACCTTC,CASSGGQGAQVYYGYTF
TRBV5-1,.,.,TRBJ1-6,TGCGCCAGCAGCTTGGGGACCGGGGTCTATTCACCCCTCCACTTT,CASSLGTGVYSPLHF
TRBV9,few,TRBD2,TRBJ2-3,TGTGCCAGCAGCGTAGGCAGGGAGGGAGATACGCAGTATTTT,CASSVGREGDTQYF
TRBV18,.,.,TRBJ1-5,TGTGCCAGCTCACCCCCTAACAAGGGGGATCAGCCCCAGCATTTT,CASSPPNKGDQPQHF
TRBV28,once,TRBD1,TRBJ2-2,TGTGCCAGCAGTTACGGGACAGGGGACCAAGACACCGGGGAGATGTTTTTT,CASSYGTGDQDTGEMFF
TRBV7-2,few,.,TRBJ2-3,TGTGCCAGCAGCCGGGACGTAGCAGATACGCAGTATTTT,CASSRDVADTQYF
TRBV25-1,few,TRBD1,TRBJ2-7,TGTGCCAGCGGGGAGACAGGGAACGAGCAGTACTTC,CASGETGNEQYF
TRBV10-1,many,.,TRBJ2-3,TGCGCCAGCAGTCCCTCGGGGTCCGCCCGCGATACGCAGTATTTT,CASSPSGSARDTQYF
TRBV4-1,.,.,TRBJ2-1,TGCGCCAGCAGCCAAGAGGTCGCCAGGGGAATCTACAATGAGCAGTTCTTC,CASSQEVARGIYNEQFF
TRBV19,.,.,TRBJ1-1,TGTGCCAGTCGATACCTCCTTACAGGGAACACTGAAGCTTTCTTT,CASRYLLTGNTEAFF
TRBV5-6,.,.,TRBJ2-5,TGTGCCAGCAGCGCAAACGGAGAAGAGACCCAGTACTTC,CASSANGEETQYF
TRBV5-1,few,.,TRBJ2-3,TGCGCCAGCAGCTTGAAGATCACAGATACGCAGTATTTT,CASSLKITDTQYF
TRBV12-3/TRBV12-4,few,TRBD1,TRBJ2-7,TGTGCCAGCAGTTCGGGGGGGACAGGGGCTTCCGAGCAGTACTTC,CASSSGGTGASEQYF
TRBV6-1,.,TRBD1,TRBJ1-4,TGTGCCAGAAGGACAGGGTACAGGGGTGCAACTAATGAAAAACTGTTTTTT,CARRTGYRGATNEKLFF
TRBV15,.,.,TRBJ1-2,TGTGCCACCAGCAGAGAGCCCGGGGATGGCTACACCTTC,CATSREPGDGYTF
TRBV12-3/TRBV12-4,few,.,TRBJ1-2,TGTGCCAGCAGTCAACCCGGGACTGATAAAGGCTACACCTTC,CASSQPGTDKGYTF
TRBV15,few,.,TRBJ2-3,TGTGCCACCAGTTTGGGGGCGGGGTCAGATACGCAGTATTTT,CATSLGAGSDTQYF
TRBV7-9,.,.,TRBJ2-7,TGTGCCAGCAGGGATAGCTTCTCCTACGAGCAGTACTTC,CASRDSFSYEQYF
TRBV12-3/TRBV12-4,.,.,TRBJ2-1,TGTGCCAGCAGTTGGGGGGTCTATGAGCAGTTCTTC,CASSWGVYEQFF
TRBV14,.,TRBD1,TRBJ1-6,TGTGCCAGCAGCCAAGGGGCGGGACAGAATTCACCCCTCCACTTT,CASSQGAGQNSPLHF
TRBV5-6,few,TRBD1,TRBJ2-3,TGTGCCAGCAGCATGGGGACAGCTAGCACAGATACGCAGTATTTT,CASSMGTASTDTQYF
TRBV6-5,.,TRBD1,TRBJ1-2,TGTGCCAGCAGTTACTCATCGACAGGGGCGAATGGCTACACCTTC,CASSYSSTGANGYTF
TRBV6-5,.,.,TRBJ1-4,TGTGCCAGCAGCTTACAGGCAACTAATGAAAAACTGTTTTTT,CASSLQATNEKLFF
TRBV12-3/TRBV12-4,.,.,TRBJ1-1,TGTGCCGCCGTGCCCCGTGATGGCACTGAAGCTTTCTTT,CAAVPRDGTEAFF
TRBV4-3,few,TRBD1,TRBJ2-1,TGCGCCAGCAGCCAAGTCGGGACAGGGATTTACAATGAGCAGTTCTTC,CASSQVGTGIYNEQFF
TRBV6-5,few,.,TRBJ2-3,TGTGCCAGCAGTTACTGGGGGGCAGACACAGATACGCAGTATTTT,CASSYWGADTDTQYF
TRBV7-3,few,.,TRBJ2-6,TGTGCCAGCGGGGACTCTGGGGCCAACGTCCTGACTTTC,CASGDSGANVLTF
TRBV6-1,many,TRBD1,TRBJ2-2,TGTGCCAGCAGGGGGACAGGGGGCTTTATCGGGGAGCTGTTTTTT,CASRGTGGFIGELFF
TRBV6-2/TRBV6-3,few,TRBD1,TRBJ1-1,TGTGCCAGCAGTTACGTCCGACAGGGTATGCCGAACACTGAAGCTTTCTTT,CASSYVRQGMPNTEAFF
TRBV19,few,.,TRBJ2-2,TGTGCCACCCAACAGGAGTCGTTGTCGAGCACCGGGGAGCTGTTTTTT,CATQQESLSSTGELFF
TRBV6-5,many,TRBD1,TRBJ1-6,TGTGCCAGCAGTTTCCAGGGACAGGGAACTCGATCACCCCTCCACTTT,CASSFQGQGTRSPLHF
TRBV5-1,.,TRBD2,TRBJ2-3,TGCGCCAGCAGCATGGGGACTAGCGGGGGACCCACAGATACGCAGTATTTT,CASSMGTSGGPTDTQYF
TRBV18,.,TRBD2,TRBJ2-5,TGTGCCAGCTCACCCTTGGGACTAGCGAGAGAGACCCAGTACTTC,CASSPLGLARETQYF
TRBV4-3,.,.,TRBJ1-5,TGCGCCAGCAGCCAAGAGGTAGGGTCGCAAGGTTTGAACCAGCCCCAGCATTTT,CASSQEVGSQGLNQPQHF
TRBV12-3/TRBV12-4,.,.,TRBJ2-3,TGTGCCAGCAGTCCTTTTGAGGGTAGCACAGATACGCAGTATTTT,CASSPFEGSTDTQYF
TRBV6-6,.,.,TRBJ2-3,TGTGCCAGCAGTTATTACGTTTCCGCAGATACGCAGTATTTT,CASSYYVSADTQYF